In this sample, the clone carrying this T cell receptor beta chain turned up once. Here immunoSEQ multiplex PCR was the method, and the copy in TCRdb shows in-frame clones only, minus some. The table lists about 240,000 clones, 80% to 90% of them singletons. These data are taken from a study of blood T cell repertoires in COVID-19. Sequencing was done on a sample of PBMCs or T cells enriched from blood (not recorded which). This TCR was sampled from a woman aged 35 to 49 who had been exposed to COVID-19.

In DNA form, the CDR3 reads TGCGCCAGCAGCACCACAGGGCTCAACACTGAAGCTTTCTTT. Translated, it gives CASSTTGLNTEAFF. The chain carries TRBV5-1 and TRBJ1-1; D perhaps matches TRBD1 (6 bases). V lost 4 bases and J 2 bases, leaving 12 bases between the germline ends. The CDR3 loop spans 14 amino acids. Germline CDR1 SGHRS, CDR2 YFSETQ.